The clone carrying this TCR beta chain was picked up many times. It was considered stable Graves' hyperthyroidism when ophthalmopathy did not progress within 18 months. A roughly 9.3 ml volume of fresh peripheral blood provided the PBMCs. Researchers amplified the TCR beta CDR3 regions from RNA transcripts. The HTBI primer set was used in a first-round RT-PCR of the TCR CDR3. One entry per CDR3 protein results from TCRdb running MiXCR on the multiplex PCR reads. The data show roughly 800,000 distinct CDR3 sequences, with roughly 40% seen just once and approximately 8.7% held by the top ten. The sample is drawn from a study of T cells in Graves' hyperthyroidism and ophthalmopathy. Material for sequencing was blood. The clonotype originates from a man aged 18 to 30 with Graves' hyperthyroidism.

CDR3 loop: CASLGGDEQYF. Written as DNA, the CDR3 is TGTGCCAGCTTAGGAGGGGACGAGCAGTACTTC. The chain uses TRBV2 and TRBJ2-7; a weak D match, TRBD2 (6 bases). CDR3 length equals 11 residues. Germline CDR1 is SNHLY and CDR2 is FYNNEI. V was clipped by 8 bases and J by 5 bases, with 10 bases between them. Looking up the rest from reference TRBV2 and TRBJ2-7 gives the full variable domain: EPEVTQTPSHQVTQMGQEVILRCVPISNHLYFYWYRQILGQKVEFLVSFYNNEISEKSEIFDDQFSVERPDGSNFTLKIRSTKLEDSAMYFCASLGGDEQYFGPGTRLTVT.